These 23 T cell receptor beta chains were sequenced from one sample in a study of vaccination and CD4 T cells after COVID-19. Sequence data for DNA of cultured CD4+ T cells were generated by the Oncomine TCR Beta short-read assay. One entry per CDR3 protein, called by TCRdb with MiXCR from the PCR reads. The data show tens of thousands of distinct CDR3 sequences, with approximately 70% seen just once and 3.7% held by the top ten. Their recognized antigens are unknown. Documented treatment: approximately 10-day PBMC culture with coronavirus spike peptide pools or control peptides (ViraFEST assay). Source material: CD4+ T cells from blood, cultured in vitro. These receptor sequences come from a human donor who had recovered from COVID-19.

The chain carries TRBV6-2 or TRBV6-3 and TRBJ1-2, with D possibly being TRBD1 (6 bases). The CDR3 covers 17 residues. Trimming pared 5 bases from V and 0 bases from J, leaving 19 bases between. Germline assignment: CDR1 MNHEY and CDR2 SVGEGT. The CDR3 spells CASSHPTGLEANYGYTF. The CDR3 region has the DNA TGTGCCAGCAGTCACCCGACAGGCCTTGAAGCTAACTATGGCTACACCTTC.

This clonotype was detected only a few times. This chain connects TRBV19 to TRBJ1-2; D is possibly TRBD1 (6 bases). The CDR3 is 15 residues long. The V gene's germline CDR1 is LNHDA and CDR2 SQIVND (reference sequence). Trimming left V 6 bases short and J 4 bases short, with 18 bases between. Here the CDR3 DNA reads TGTGCCAGTAGCTCCTTGGGGGCGCTCTCCTATGGCTACACCTTC. Translated, it gives CASSSLGALSYGYTF.

The chain joins TRBV19 to TRBJ2-7, with 8 positions matching TRBD2. Looked up from germline, CDR1 is LNHDA and CDR2 is SQIVND (reference sequence). J gave up 6 bases and V 0 bases, and 10 bases lay outside the gene matches. The CDR3 has 16 amino acids. CDR3 residues: CASSIDLSGRISEQYF. The CDR3 region has the DNA TGTGCCAGTAGTATAGATCTGAGCGGGAGAATCTCCGAGCAGTACTTC.

This clonotype was seen only a few times. V is TRBV7-8 and J is TRBJ2-7; D is undetermined. The CDR3 is 14 amino acids. The germline CDR1 and CDR2 sequences are SGHVS and FQNEAQ. The V end lost 5 bases, the J end lost 0 bases, and 11 bases lay between the germline ends. The CDR3 loop reads CASSPGGSSYEQYF. Here the CDR3 DNA reads TGTGCCAGCAGCCCCGGCGGTAGCTCCTACGAGCAGTACTTC.

This chain connects TRBV7-2 to TRBJ2-3; no clear D. V lost 1 base, J lost 6 bases, and 8 bases lay in between. The CDR3 is 13 residues long. Looked up from germline, CDR1 is SGHTA and CDR2 is FQGNSA. CDR3 DNA sequence: TGTGCCAGCAGCTTAGAGTCGCTGGATACGCAGTATTTT. As protein: CASSLESLDTQYF.

A single count supports this clonotype. The chain combines TRBV19 with TRBJ1-5; maybe TRBD1 (5 bases). The CDR3 runs to 16 residues. CDR1 and CDR2 from the germline V gene are LNHDA and SQIVND (reference sequence). V lost 0 bases to trimming and J lost 5 bases, with 14 bases between them. In DNA, the CDR3 is TGTGCCAGTAGTATAGATCGATGGGGGACCGATCAGCCCCAGCATTTT. Encoded protein: CASSIDRWGTDQPQHF. Variable domain in full (rest from reference TRBV19 and TRBJ1-5): DGGITQSPKYLFRKEGQNVTLSCEQNLNHDAMYWYRQDPGQGLRLIYYSQIVNDFQKGDIAEGYSVSREKKESFPLTVTSAQKNPTAFYLCASSIDRWGTDQPQHFGDGTRLSIL.

This chain uses TRBV7-2 with TRBJ1-1, with a tentative D call TRBD1 (5 bases). The CDR3 totals 14 residues. V shed 5 bases and J shed 3 bases, with 13 bases lying between them. Looked up from germline, CDR1 is SGHTA and CDR2 is FQGNSA. The CDR3 DNA follows: TGTGCCAGCAGCCTCCACGGCAGGGACACTGAAGCTTTCTTT. This encodes CASSLHGRDTEAFF.

The gene calls are TRBV28 and TRBJ1-6, with D hard to call. V gave up 4 bases and J gave up 5 bases, with 0 bases separating them. This CDR3 spans 11 amino acids. Germline CDR1 MDHEN, CDR2 SYDVKM. CDR3 loop: CASSYNSPLHF. The CDR3 DNA is TGTGCCAGCAGTTATAATTCACCCCTCCACTTT.

The CDR3 DNA is TGCAGCGTCGTTACCGACGGGAGGAACACTGAAGCTTTCTTT. The encoded protein is CSVVTDGRNTEAFF. The V call is TRBV29-1, the J call TRBJ1-1; no clear D gene. Trimming removed 6 bases from V and 1 base from J, with 15 bases in between. Per the germline V gene, CDR1 is SQVTM and CDR2 is ANQGSEA. The CDR3 consists of 14 residues.

The rearrangement links TRBV19 to TRBJ1-5; D remains unclear. Per germline, CDR1 LNHDA and CDR2 SQIVND (reference sequence). Trimming cost V 3 bases and J 4 bases, with 10 bases left between them. The CDR3 loop spans 14 amino acids. The chain's CDR3 is CASSISRANQPQHF. In DNA form, the CDR3 reads TGTGCCAGTAGTATTAGTAGGGCTAATCAGCCCCAGCATTTT.

A few counts support this clonotype. CDR3 region: CASSYEDRPINQPQHF. Here the CDR3 DNA reads TGTGCCAGCAGTTACGAGGACAGGCCAATCAATCAGCCCCAGCATTTT. The chain has TRBV6-2 or TRBV6-3 and TRBJ1-5, with 7 bases lining up with TRBD1. The CDR3 has 16 residues. V lost 2 bases and J lost 3; bases outside the gene matches: 7. CDR1 and CDR2 (germline): MNHEY, SVGEGT.

The chain recombines TRBV6-2 or TRBV6-3 with TRBJ1-2; TRBD1 agrees at 7 bases. The V segment lost 6 bases and the J segment 7 bases; nucleotides outside the gene matches: 8. The CDR3 extends over 13 amino acids. Germline V gives CDR1 MNHEY, CDR2 SVGEGT. CDR3 protein: CASRRQGSRGYTF. DNA for the CDR3: TGTGCCAGCAGACGACAGGGATCTCGTGGCTACACCTTC.

J is TRBJ1-6 and V is TRBV6-2 or TRBV6-3; the match to TRBD1 covers 9 bases. Germline V gives CDR1 MNHEY, CDR2 SVGEGT. CDR3 size: 14 residues. The ends lost 6 bases at V and 7 bases at J; junction bases unmatched: 4. The CDR3 here is CASRGQGANSPLHF. In DNA form, the CDR3 reads TGTGCCAGCAGGGGACAGGGCGCGAATTCACCCCTCCACTTT.

The sample holds one count of this clonotype. The J gene is TRBJ2-3, the V gene TRBV20-1; D unclear. The CDR3 sequence is 14 residues long. Looked up from germline, CDR1 is DFQATT and CDR2 is SNEGSKA (reference sequence). Trimming shortened V by 6 bases and J by 0 bases, and 13 bases separated the two germline ends. CDR3 in DNA: TGCAGTGCCTCGGACCCTTCTAGCACAGATACGCAGTATTTT. It encodes CSASDPSSTDTQYF.

V and J are TRBV7-2 and TRBJ2-2; TRBD2 might be the D (6 bases). The CDR3 spans 14 residues. Trimming cost V 7 bases and J 6 bases, with 15 bases left between them. CDR1 is SGHTA and CDR2 is FQGNSA in the germline V gene. DNA of the CDR3: TGTGCCAGCAACTTTGTTGGGGAGGCCGGGGAGCTGTTTTTT. Protein product: CASNFVGEAGELFF.

The chain recombines TRBV20-1 with TRBJ2-3, with a possible D match to TRBD2 (5 bases). Trimming cost V 0 bases and J 0 bases, with 10 bases left between them. CDR1 and CDR2 (germline): DFQATT, SNEGSKA (reference sequence). The CDR3 extends over 15 amino acids. This CDR3 reads CSARDPSGSTDTQYF. DNA for the CDR3: TGCAGTGCTAGAGATCCGAGCGGTAGCACAGATACGCAGTATTTT.

This clonotype was seen a handful of times. This chain joins TRBV10-3 and TRBJ2-7; weak D call: TRBD1 (6 bases). The CDR3 totals 12 residues. Germline V gene sequence: CDR1 ENHRY, CDR2 SYGVKD. Trimming removed 10 bases at V and 0 bases at J, with 10 bases between. The CDR3 DNA reads TGTGCCACTAGGACAGACTCCTACGAGCAGTACTTC. Its protein is CATRTDSYEQYF.

The chain couples TRBV20-1 to TRBJ1-2; a possible D gene is TRBD1 (6 bases). Germline V gene sequence: CDR1 DFQATT, CDR2 SNEGSKA (reference sequence). Trimming removed 0 bases at V and 4 bases at J, with 18 bases between. CDR3 length: 16 amino acids. In DNA form, the CDR3 reads TGCAGTGCTAGAGATACCCCCTCGACAGGAGGCTATGGCTACACCTTC. Amino acids: CSARDTPSTGGYGYTF.

This clonotype has only a few counts. J is TRBJ1-2 and V is TRBV19; D remains ambiguous. Germline values: CDR1 LNHDA, CDR2 SQIVND (reference sequence). This CDR3 spans 13 amino acids. V was shortened by 0 bases and J by 3 bases, with 5 bases between the two germline ends. CDR3 amino acids: CASSIEGHYGYTF. CDR3 sequence (DNA): TGTGCCAGTAGTATAGAAGGTCACTATGGCTACACCTTC.

Comment on this clonotype: Compared with germline, one end of the junction differs, possibly owing to a read error. The genes are TRBV6-5 and TRBJ1-2; D might be TRBD1 (5 bases). This CDR3 is built from 15 residues. CDR1 and CDR2 (germline): MNHEY, SVGAGI. Written as DNA, the CDR3 is TGTGCCAGCAGTTACCAGAAAGGGGAGAACTCTGGCTACACCTTC. Protein product: CASSYQKGENSGYTF.

This clonotype was counted between two and nine times. This sequence joins TRBV27 and TRBJ1-5; D unclear. This CDR3 is built from 15 residues. CDR1 is MNHEY and CDR2 is SMNVEV in the germline V gene (reference sequence). V dropped 4 bases and J dropped 2 bases, with 12 bases sitting between them. The CDR3 DNA sequence: TGTGCCAGCAGTTCCCCAGGTCGAGGCAATCAGCCCCAGCATTTT. Protein: CASSSPGRGNQPQHF.

This chain connects TRBV18 to TRBJ1-1; a possible D gene is TRBD1 (6 bases). This CDR3 spans 15 amino acids. Trimming took off 2 bases at V and 6 bases at J, with 16 bases between the two ends. Germline-derived CDR1 and CDR2 are KGHSH and LQKENI. The CDR3 nucleotides are TGTGCCAGCTCACCAAGTCTCGGGGGGCGGGCTGAAGCTTTCTTT. The encoded protein is CASSPSLGGRAEAFF.

This clonotype came up once. V is TRBV18 and J is TRBJ1-3; D not certain. V dropped 4 bases and J dropped 3 bases, with 7 bases sitting between them. This CDR3 contains 13 residues. Germline lookup yields CDR1 KGHSH and CDR2 LQKENI. The DNA of the CDR3 is TGTGCCAGCTCACGGGAATATGGAAACACCATATATTTT. This gives the protein CASSREYGNTIYF.